The TCR beta chain described here comes from a study of CXCR3-negative and CXCR3-positive naive CD8 T cells. Study-level points and caveats: Memory cells differed in TRBV-TRBJ usage, but naive CXCR3-negative and CXCR3-positive cells had similar usage. Each naive subset displayed comparably high diversity, whereas memory CD8+ cells displayed much lower diversity. The study found more hydrophobic TRB CDR3s in CXCR3-positive naive cells than in CXCR3-negative naive cells.

The CDR3 runs 15 residues. CDR1 is SEHNR, CDR2 FQNEAQ, per germline (reference sequence). The TRB cDNA libraries were prepared by 5' RACE with UMI labels. No DNA is given; TCRdb re-called the 5' RACE reads and lists each CDR3 protein once. Here the sample table reports some 130,000 distinct CDR3 sequences. In regard to this clonotype: The antigen remains unidentified.

The receptor was derived from a human donor in good health. Some clones in this sample may be carry-over from other donors' samples. V is TRBV7-9 and J is TRBJ1-1; TCRdb selects TRBD1, and the lack of DNA leaves this call unchecked. The sequenced sample consisted of naive CXCR3+ CD8+ T cells from blood. Documented subset: CD45RO-CCR7+CD27+CD95- naive CD8+ T cells expressing CXCR3 (TNR3+). The CDR3 reads CASSPQTGVNTEAFF. Supplemented by reference TRBV7-9 and TRBJ1-1, the full variable domain reads DTGVSQNPRHKITKRGQNVTFRCDPISEHNRLYWYRQTLGQGPEFLTYFQNEAQLEKSRLLSDRFSAERPKGSFSTLEIQRTEQGDSAMYLCASSPQTGVNTEAFFGQGTRLTVV.